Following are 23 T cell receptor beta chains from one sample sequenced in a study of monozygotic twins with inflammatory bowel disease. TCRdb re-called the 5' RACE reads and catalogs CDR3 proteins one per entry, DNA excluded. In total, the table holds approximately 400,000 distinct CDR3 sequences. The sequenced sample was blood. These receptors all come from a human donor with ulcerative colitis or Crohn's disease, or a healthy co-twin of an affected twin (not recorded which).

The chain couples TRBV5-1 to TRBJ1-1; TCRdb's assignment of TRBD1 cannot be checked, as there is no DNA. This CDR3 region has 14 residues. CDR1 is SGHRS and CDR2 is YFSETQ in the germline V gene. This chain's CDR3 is CASSLAGSDTEAFF.

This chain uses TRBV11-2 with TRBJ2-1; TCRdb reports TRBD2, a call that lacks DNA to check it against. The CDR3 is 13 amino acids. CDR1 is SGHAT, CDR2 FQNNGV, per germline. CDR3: CASSLVGRDEQFF.

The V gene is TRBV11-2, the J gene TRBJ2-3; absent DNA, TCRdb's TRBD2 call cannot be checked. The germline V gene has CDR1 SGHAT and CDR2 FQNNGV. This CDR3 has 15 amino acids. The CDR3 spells CASSSTSDLTDTQYF.

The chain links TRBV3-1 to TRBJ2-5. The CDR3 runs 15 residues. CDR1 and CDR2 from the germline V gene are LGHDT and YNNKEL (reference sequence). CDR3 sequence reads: CASSQALRDKETQYF.

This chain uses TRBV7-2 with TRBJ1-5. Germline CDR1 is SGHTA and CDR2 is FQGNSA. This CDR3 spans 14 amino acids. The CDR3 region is CASSMTQGNQPQHF.

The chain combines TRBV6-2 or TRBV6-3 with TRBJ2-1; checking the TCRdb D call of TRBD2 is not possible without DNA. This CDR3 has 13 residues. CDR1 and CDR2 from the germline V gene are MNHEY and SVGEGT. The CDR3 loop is CASSYSLAHEQFF.

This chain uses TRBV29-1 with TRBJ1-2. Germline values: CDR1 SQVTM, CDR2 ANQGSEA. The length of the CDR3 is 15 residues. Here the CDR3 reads CSVEDPLLNLYGYTF.

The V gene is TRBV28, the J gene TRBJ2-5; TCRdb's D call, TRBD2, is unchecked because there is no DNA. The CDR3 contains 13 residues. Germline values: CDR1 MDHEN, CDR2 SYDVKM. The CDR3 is CASSTAGVETQYF.

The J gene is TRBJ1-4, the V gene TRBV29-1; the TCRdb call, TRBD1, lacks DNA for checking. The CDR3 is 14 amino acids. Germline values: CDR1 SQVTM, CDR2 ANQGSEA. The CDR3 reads CSVAGGQGAEKLFF.

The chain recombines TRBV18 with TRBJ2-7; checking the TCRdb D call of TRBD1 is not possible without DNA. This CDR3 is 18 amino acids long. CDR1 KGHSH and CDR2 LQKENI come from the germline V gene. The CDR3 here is CASSPVPGTQQRSYEQYF.

The CDR3 sequence: CASSLRGIGNQPQHF. The chain employs TRBV12-3 or TRBV12-4 and TRBJ1-5. The CDR3 is 15 residues long.

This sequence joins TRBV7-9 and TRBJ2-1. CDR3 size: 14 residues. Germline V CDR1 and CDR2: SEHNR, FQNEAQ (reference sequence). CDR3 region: CASTAARSYNEQFF.

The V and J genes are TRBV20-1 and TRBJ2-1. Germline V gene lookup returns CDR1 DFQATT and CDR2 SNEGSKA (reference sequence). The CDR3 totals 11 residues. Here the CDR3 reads CSALSYNEQFF.

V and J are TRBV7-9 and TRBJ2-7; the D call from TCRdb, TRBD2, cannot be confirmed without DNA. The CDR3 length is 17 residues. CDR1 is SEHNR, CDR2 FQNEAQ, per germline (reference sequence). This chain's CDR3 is CASSSQRIGLAGSEQYF.

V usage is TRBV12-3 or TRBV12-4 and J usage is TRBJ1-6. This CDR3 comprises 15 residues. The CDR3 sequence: CASSSGLSYNSPLHF.

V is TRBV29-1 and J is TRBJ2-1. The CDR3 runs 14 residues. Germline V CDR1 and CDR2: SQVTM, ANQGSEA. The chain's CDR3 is CSVVGRASYNEQFF.

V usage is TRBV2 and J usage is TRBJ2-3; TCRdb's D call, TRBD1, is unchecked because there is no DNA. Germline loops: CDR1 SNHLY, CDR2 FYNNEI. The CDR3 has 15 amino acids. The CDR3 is CASSEGDRGTDTQYF.

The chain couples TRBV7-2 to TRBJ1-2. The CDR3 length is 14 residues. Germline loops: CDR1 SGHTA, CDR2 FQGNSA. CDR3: CASSLGSVTYGYTF.

CDR3 loop: CASSLVQDIPKGRTF. The genes are TRBV11-2 and TRBJ1-2; as DNA is missing, the TRBD1 call by TCRdb cannot be tested. CDR3 length: 15 residues. CDR1 is SGHAT and CDR2 is FQNNGV in the germline V gene.

The CDR3 sequence: CASIPHRDYEQYF. This chain connects TRBV28 to TRBJ2-7; TCRdb gives TRBD1 as the D gene, but with no DNA this cannot be confirmed. CDR1 MDHEN and CDR2 SYDVKM come from the germline V gene. CDR3 length: 13 residues.

The CDR3 loop reads CASSLEAARGYTF. The chain has TRBV7-2 and TRBJ1-2. This CDR3 has 13 residues. The germline V gene encodes CDR1 SGHTA and CDR2 FQGNSA.

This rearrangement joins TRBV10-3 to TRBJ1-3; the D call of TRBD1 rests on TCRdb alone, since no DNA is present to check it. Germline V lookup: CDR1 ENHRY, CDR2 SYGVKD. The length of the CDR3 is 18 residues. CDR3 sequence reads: CAISGPDTSEVSGNTIYF.

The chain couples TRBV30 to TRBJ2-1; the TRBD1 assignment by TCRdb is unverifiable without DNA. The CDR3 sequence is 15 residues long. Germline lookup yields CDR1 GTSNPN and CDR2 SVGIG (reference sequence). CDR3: CAWTLGTGAYNEQFF.